These T cell receptor beta chains were read from a single sample in a study of blood T cell repertoires in COVID-19. Method: immunoSEQ multiplex PCR; TCRdb's copy keeps in-frame clones and lacks some. Of fewer than 350,000 clones detected, 89% appear once; the ten largest clones hold around 3.9%. The sequenced sample consisted of peripheral blood. The source is a woman aged 60 to 75 with COVID-19, enrolled during active disease. Each CDR3 is given with its conserved first and last residue. D genes are given only for firm matches. Size values are once, few and many counts, or a class for expanded clones, and some rows have none.

j_call d_call clone_size v_call cdr3_aa cdr3_nt
TRBJ1-1 - - TRBV5-8 CASSFEVANTEAFF TGTGCCAGCAGCTTCGAGGTCGCTAACACTGAAGCTTTCTTT
TRBJ2-1 TRBD1 - TRBV19 CASSIVTGGPYNEQFF TGTGCCAGTAGTATAGTAACAGGGGGGCCCTACAATGAGCAGTTCTTC
TRBJ1-6 TRBD1 - TRBV10-3 CAISGQGGSSPLHF TGTGCCATCAGTGGACAGGGAGGCAGCTCACCCCTCCACTTT
TRBJ2-7 TRBD1 - TRBV7-6 CASSPLPAGTGSYLVQYF TGTGCCAGCAGCCCGCTCCCAGCCGGGACAGGGTCTTATTTGGTGCAGTACTTC
TRBJ2-3 - - TRBV7-9 CASSLGGRGVNTQYF TGTGCCAGCAGCTTAGGAGGCAGGGGAGTAAATACGCAGTATTTT
TRBJ1-1 - - TRBV19 CASSPSWGTEAFF TGTGCCAGTAGTCCGTCATGGGGGACAGAAGCTTTCTTT
TRBJ1-1 - - TRBV2 CASSVGGALNTEAFF TGTGCCAGCAGTGTAGGGGGGGCCTTGAACACTGAAGCTTTCTTT
TRBJ1-2 - few TRBV9 CASSVASGLDGYTF TGTGCCAGCAGCGTAGCCTCCGGACTCGATGGCTACACCTTC
TRBJ1-5 - - TRBV19 CASSSTGTLSNQPQHF TGTGCCAGTAGTAGCACCGGGACACTTAGCAATCAGCCCCAGCATTTT
TRBJ2-7 TRBD2 - TRBV4-1 CASSQGGGLARTYEQYF TGCGCCAGCAGCCAAGGGGGCGGACTAGCGCGAACGTACGAGCAGTACTTC
TRBJ1-5 - - TRBV9 CASSVGEAGNQPQHF TGTGCCAGCAGCGTAGGGGAGGCCGGCAATCAGCCCCAGCATTTT
TRBJ1-4 - - TRBV7-9 CASSLVGIGVAEKLFF TGTGCCAGCAGCTTAGTGGGCATAGGGGTAGCTGAAAAACTGTTTTTT
TRBJ1-2 - - TRBV6-5 CASSISTDGYTF TGTGCCAGCTCTATATCTACGGATGGCTACACCTTC
TRBJ2-2 TRBD2 - TRBV5-1 CASSLEYRGAGELFF TGCGCCAGCAGCTTGGAGTACCGGGGGGCCGGGGAGCTGTTTTTT
TRBJ1-2 - - TRBV19 CASNYRAGYGYTF TGTGCCAGTAACTATCGGGCGGGCTATGGCTACACCTTC
TRBJ1-1 - - TRBV5-1 CASSLASTEAFF TGCGCCAGCAGCTTAGCTAGCACTGAAGCTTTCTTT
TRBJ2-5 - - TRBV30 CAWSVEETQYF TGTGCCTGGAGTGTAGAGGAGACCCAGTACTTC
TRBJ2-2 - - TRBV5-1 CASSLWQGNTGELFF TGCGCCAGCAGCTTATGGCAGGGGAACACCGGGGAGCTGTTTTTT
TRBJ2-1 - - TRBV6-5 CASREGGSSYNEQFF TGTGCCAGCAGAGAGGGGGGGAGCTCCTACAATGAGCAGTTCTTC
TRBJ2-2 TRBD2 few TRBV2 CASSEAATSGGELFF TGTGCCAGCAGTGAAGCGGCGACTAGCGGGGGGGAGCTGTTTTTT
TRBJ1-3 - - TRBV2 CASSEFRDQISGNTIYF TGTGCCAGCAGTGAGTTCAGGGATCAGATCTCTGGAAACACCATATATTTT
TRBJ2-2 - - TRBV7-2 CASSLSGVAGELFF TGTGCCAGCAGCCTATCGGGAGTCGCCGGGGAGCTGTTTTTT
TRBJ2-7 TRBD1 - TRBV2 CASRIGTGNYEQYF TGTGCCAGCAGGATAGGGACAGGCAACTACGAGCAGTACTTC
TRBJ1-3 TRBD1 - TRBV29-1 CSVAGQGAGNTIYF TGCAGCGTTGCCGGCCAGGGGGCTGGAAACACCATATATTTT
TRBJ2-1 - - TRBV5-1 CASSLRTFSDEQFF TGCGCCAGCAGCTTGCGGACATTCAGTGATGAGCAGTTCTTC
TRBJ2-2 - - TRBV5-1 CASSPNTRNTGELFF TGCGCCAGCAGCCCAAATACACGGAACACCGGGGAGCTGTTTTTT
TRBJ1-4 - - TRBV5-1 CASSLGGGPGNEKLFF TGCGCCAGCAGCTTGGGCGGGGGGCCGGGTAATGAAAAACTGTTTTTT
TRBJ2-5 TRBD1 - TRBV3-1/TRBV3-2 CASSQGNFRDSGQETQYF TGTGCCAGCAGCCAAGGGAATTTTAGGGACAGCGGACAAGAGACCCAGTACTTC
TRBJ2-5 - - TRBV11-3 CASSLMGGTETQYF TGTGCCAGCAGCTTAATGGGGGGAACAGAGACCCAGTACTTC
TRBJ2-1 TRBD2 - TRBV5-4 CASSSSGDYNEQFF TGTGCCAGCAGCTCCAGCGGGGATTACAATGAGCAGTTCTTC
TRBJ1-1 - - TRBV6-5 CASSYSGHRDTEAFF TGTGCCAGCAGTTACTCGGGACACAGGGACACTGAAGCTTTCTTT
TRBJ1-2 - - TRBV21-1 CASSTVKGNRASNYGYTF TGTGCCAGCAGCACCGTAAAGGGGAACAGGGCATCCAACTATGGCTACACCTTC
TRBJ2-6 TRBD1 once TRBV19 CASTRPGQASGANVLTF TGTGCCAGTACCCGGCCGGGACAGGCTTCCGGGGCCAACGTCCTGACTTTC
TRBJ1-5 - few TRBV5-4 CASSFPVPFQPQHF TGTGCCAGCAGCTTTCCGGTTCCGTTCCAGCCCCAGCATTTT
TRBJ1-5 TRBD1 - TRBV6-2/TRBV6-3 CASSYVRGRTGMDYSNQPQHF TGTGCCAGCAGTTACGTTCGAGGAAGGACAGGGATGGACTATAGCAATCAGCCCCAGCATTTT
TRBJ1-2 TRBD1 - TRBV18 CASSPTGANYGYTF TGTGCCAGCTCACCCACAGGGGCTAACTATGGCTACACCTTC
TRBJ2-7 TRBD1 - TRBV5-1 CASSLDGTGYYEQYF TGCGCCAGCAGCTTGGACGGGACAGGGTACTACGAGCAGTACTTC
TRBJ2-3 TRBD2 - TRBV5-1 CASSLKGTSGGYTDTQYF TGCGCCAGCAGCTTGAAGGGGACTAGCGGGGGGTACACAGATACGCAGTATTTT
TRBJ2-1 - - TRBV27 CASSLWGRNEQFF TGTGCCAGCAGTTTGTGGGGGCGCAATGAGCAGTTCTTC
TRBJ1-4 - - TRBV3-1/TRBV3-2 CASSQALATNEKLFF TGTGCCAGCAGCCAAGCGTTAGCAACTAATGAAAAACTGTTTTTT
TRBJ2-3 TRBD1 once TRBV6-4 CASLDRAPTNTDTQYF TGTGCCAGCTTAGACAGGGCCCCTACTAACACAGATACGCAGTATTTT